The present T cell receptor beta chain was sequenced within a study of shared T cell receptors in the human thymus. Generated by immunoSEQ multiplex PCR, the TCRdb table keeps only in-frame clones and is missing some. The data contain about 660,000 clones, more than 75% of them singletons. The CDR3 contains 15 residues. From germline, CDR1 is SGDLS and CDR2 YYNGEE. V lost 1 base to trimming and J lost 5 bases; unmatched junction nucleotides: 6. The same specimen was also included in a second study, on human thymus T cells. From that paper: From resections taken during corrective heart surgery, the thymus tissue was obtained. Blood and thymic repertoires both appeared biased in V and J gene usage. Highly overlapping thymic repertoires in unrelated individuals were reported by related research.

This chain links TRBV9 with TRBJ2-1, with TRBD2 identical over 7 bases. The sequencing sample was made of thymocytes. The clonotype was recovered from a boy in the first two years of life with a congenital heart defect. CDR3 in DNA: TGTGCCAGCAGCGTAAATACTAGCGCTAACAATGAGCAGTTCTTC. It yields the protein CASSVNTSANNEQFF.